This T cell receptor (beta chain) came from a study of identical twins (TCRdb year 2016). For the wider study: To test whether fetal clonotypes persist, the study used deep sequencing on TCR alpha and beta repertoires from monozygotic twins, unrelated adults of various ages, and cord blood. Replicate twin experiments were performed at different times using different library preparation protocols to rule out contamination.

Receptor libraries were prepared by 5' RACE. TCRdb shows the sequencer as Illumina HiSeq 2000. A universal primer binding site was added through template switching, and the final cDNA carried a unique molecular identifier so that TCR cDNA molecules could be counted accurately. First-strand cDNA for TCR alpha and beta chains was synthesized from specific primers in the conserved constant-segment region. To control for contamination, each cDNA library was double barcoded with a SMART-Mk sample barcode plus Illumina barcodes. TruSeq adapter sequences and Illumina sample barcodes were added in two successive PCR steps. The Illumina HiSeq platform was used with custom primers to sequence TCR alpha and beta cDNA libraries. The paper's data handling went like this. Raw reads were processed with MiGEC to extract unique molecular identifiers, and MiXCR was used to determine CDR3 positions. For each individual, recombination models were inferred using an EM algorithm with the repgenHMM and IGoR tools. The analysis of shared clonotypes was done with the tcR package in R, with sharing normalized by the product of cloneset sizes. Out-of-frame nonproductive sequences were analyzed to study raw recombination free of thymic and clonal selection effects. TCRdb reworked the public reads: Q25 trimming with fastp, MiXCR clone assembly, productive beta chains retained. Entries that share a CDR3 protein sequence are merged under the most common genes and DNA. The V and J calls and clone size are TCRdb's, not the authors'. The sample has approximately 700,000 distinct CDR3 sequences on record, roughly 6.2% of them singletons. Clones ranked in the top ten supply 1.5% to 2% of the sample.

The table lists this clonotype with a few counts. Its antigen is currently not known. Per-base quality was not reported, and no clone a single base away is much larger than it. General conclusions and limits of the study: Compared with coincidental sharing between unrelated individuals, out-of-frame TCR alpha sequences shared between twins had an excess of sequences with low generation probability. Excess twin sharing in beta out-of-frame sequences was weaker because fewer shared sequences lowered the signal-to-noise ratio. Recombination models systematically underestimated out-of-frame TCR alpha sharing in monozygotic twins but agreed with sharing between unrelated individuals. Conclusions relied on cross-sectional statistical analysis, since the same donors could not be followed over many years. Zero-insertion analyses could be partly confounded by invariant T cells such as MAIT and iNKT, although diverse VJ usage argued against such confounding for most clonotypes. Abundant cord blood beta clonotypes carried fewer insertions; young adult naive repertoires showed a weaker similar trend, while memory repertoires showed none.

All donors were healthy Caucasians. The researchers also sequenced three unrelated adults who were not twins: a male aged 18 to 29, a male aged 50 to 60, and a female aged 50 to 60. Using Miltenyi CD45RO+ enrichment and human naive T-cell isolation kits, memory (CD45RO+) and naive T cells were isolated from PBMC. Source material: naive T cells sorted from blood. What this sample's cell subset or site label stands for: cells isolated with a human naive T-cell isolation kit. The clonotype was recovered from a man younger than 35 in good health.

The CDR3 is CAWSMAFF. The nucleotide sequence reads as follows: TGTGCCTGGAGTATGGCTTTCTTT. Recombination connected TRBV30 to TRBJ1-1, with no reliable assignment of the D segment. V gives up 2 bases and J gives up 11 bases, and the segment between their germline ends measures 3 bases. Including the terminal cysteine and phenylalanine, the CDR3 comprises 8 residues. Only the CDR3 portion is preserved as DNA: 24 bases, with reading frame beginning at the first base. CDR1 and CDR2, per the germline V gene (reference sequence), are GTSNPN and SVGIG.